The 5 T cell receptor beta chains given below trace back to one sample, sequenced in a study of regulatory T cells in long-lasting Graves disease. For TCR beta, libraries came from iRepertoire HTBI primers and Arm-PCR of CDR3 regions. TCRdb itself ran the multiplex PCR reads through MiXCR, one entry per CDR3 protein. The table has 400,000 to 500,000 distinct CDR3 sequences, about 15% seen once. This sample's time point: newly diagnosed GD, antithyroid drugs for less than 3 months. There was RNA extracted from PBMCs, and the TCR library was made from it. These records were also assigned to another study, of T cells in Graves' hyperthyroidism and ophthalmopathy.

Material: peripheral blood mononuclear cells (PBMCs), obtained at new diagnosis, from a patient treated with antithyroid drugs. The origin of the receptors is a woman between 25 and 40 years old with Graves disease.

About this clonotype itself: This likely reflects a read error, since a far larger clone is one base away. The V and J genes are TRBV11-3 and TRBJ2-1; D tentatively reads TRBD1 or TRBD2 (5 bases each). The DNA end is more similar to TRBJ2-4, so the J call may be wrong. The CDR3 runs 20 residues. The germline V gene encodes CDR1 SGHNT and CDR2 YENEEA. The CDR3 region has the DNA TGTGCCAGCAGCTTAGATTATTGGCAGCCCGTGGGGGTAGCCAAAAACATTCAGTACTTC. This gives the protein CASSLDYWQPVGVAKNIQYF.

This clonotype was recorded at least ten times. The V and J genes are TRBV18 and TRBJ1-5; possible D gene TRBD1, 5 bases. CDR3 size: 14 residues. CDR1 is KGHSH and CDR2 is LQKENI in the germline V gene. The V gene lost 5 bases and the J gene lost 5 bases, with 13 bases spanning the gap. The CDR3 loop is CASSSQENHQPQHF. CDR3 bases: TGTGCCAGCTCATCACAGGAAAACCATCAGCCCCAGCATTTT.

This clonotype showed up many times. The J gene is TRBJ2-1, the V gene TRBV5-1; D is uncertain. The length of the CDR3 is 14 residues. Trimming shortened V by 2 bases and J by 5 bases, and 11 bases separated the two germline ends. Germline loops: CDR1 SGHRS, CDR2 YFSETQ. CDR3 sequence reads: CASSFSWLDNEQFF. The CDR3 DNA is TGCGCCAGCAGCTTTTCGTGGCTGGACAATGAGCAGTTCTTC.

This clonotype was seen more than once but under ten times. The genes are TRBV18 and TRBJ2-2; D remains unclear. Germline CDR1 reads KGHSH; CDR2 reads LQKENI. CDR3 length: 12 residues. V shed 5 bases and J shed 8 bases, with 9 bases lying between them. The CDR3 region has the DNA TGTGCCAGCTCAAAGGCTCAAGGGGAGCTGTTTTTT. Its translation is CASSKAQGELFF.

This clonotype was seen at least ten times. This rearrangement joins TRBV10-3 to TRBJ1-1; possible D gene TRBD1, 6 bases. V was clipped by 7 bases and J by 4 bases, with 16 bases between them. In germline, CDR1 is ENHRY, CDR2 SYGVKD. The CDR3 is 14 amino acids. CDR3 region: CAITPGGGLTEAFF. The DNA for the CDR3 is TGTGCCATCACCCCCGGCGGGGGGCTCACTGAAGCTTTCTTT.